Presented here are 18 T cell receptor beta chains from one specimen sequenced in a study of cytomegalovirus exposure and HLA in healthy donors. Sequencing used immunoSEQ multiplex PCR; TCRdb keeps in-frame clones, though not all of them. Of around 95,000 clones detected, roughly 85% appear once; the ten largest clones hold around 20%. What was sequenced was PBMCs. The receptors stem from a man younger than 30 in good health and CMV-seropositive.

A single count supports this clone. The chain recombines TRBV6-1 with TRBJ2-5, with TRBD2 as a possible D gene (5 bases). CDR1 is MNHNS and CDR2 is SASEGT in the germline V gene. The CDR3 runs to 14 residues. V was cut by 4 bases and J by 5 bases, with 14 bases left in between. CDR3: CASSAGIAYETQYF. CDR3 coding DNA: TGTGCCAGCAGTGCCGGGATTGCGTATGAGACCCAGTACTTC.

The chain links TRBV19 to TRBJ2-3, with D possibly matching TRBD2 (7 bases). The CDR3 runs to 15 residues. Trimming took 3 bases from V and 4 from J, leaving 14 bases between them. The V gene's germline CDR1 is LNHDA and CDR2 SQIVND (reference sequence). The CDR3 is CASSMGGRGADTQYF. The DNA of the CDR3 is TGTGCCAGTAGTATGGGGGGGCGAGGGGCAGATACGCAGTATTTT.

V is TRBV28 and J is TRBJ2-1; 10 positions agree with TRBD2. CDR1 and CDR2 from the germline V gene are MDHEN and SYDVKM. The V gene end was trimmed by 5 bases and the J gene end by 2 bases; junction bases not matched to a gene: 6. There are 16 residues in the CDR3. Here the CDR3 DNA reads TGTGCCAGCAGTCCACTAGCGGGAATGACCTACAATGAGCAGTTCTTC. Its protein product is CASSPLAGMTYNEQFF.

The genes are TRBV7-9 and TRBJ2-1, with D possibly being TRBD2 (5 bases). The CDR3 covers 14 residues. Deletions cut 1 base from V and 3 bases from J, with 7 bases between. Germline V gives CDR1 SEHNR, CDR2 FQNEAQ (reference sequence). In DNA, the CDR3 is TGTGCCAGCAGCTTAGTAAGCGGCTACAATGAGCAGTTCTTC. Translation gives CASSLVSGYNEQFF.

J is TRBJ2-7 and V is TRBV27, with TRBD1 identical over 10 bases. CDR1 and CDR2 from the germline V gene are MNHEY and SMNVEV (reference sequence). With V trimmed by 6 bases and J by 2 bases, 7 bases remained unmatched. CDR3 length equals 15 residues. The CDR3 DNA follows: TGTGCCAGCAGGGTGGGACAGGGGCCTCCCTACGAGCAGTACGTC. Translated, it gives CASRVGQGPPYEQYV.

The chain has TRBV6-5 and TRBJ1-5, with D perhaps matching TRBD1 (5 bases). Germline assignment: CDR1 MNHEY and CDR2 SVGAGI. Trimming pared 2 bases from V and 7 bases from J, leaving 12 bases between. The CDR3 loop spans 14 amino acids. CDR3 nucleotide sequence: TGTGCCAGCAGTTACGGGGGGGGGAAACAGCCCCAGCATTTT. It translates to CASSYGGGKQPQHF.

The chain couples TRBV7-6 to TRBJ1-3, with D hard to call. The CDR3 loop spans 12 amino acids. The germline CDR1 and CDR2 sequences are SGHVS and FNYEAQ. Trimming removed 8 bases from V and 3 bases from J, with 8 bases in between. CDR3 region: CASRGGGNTIYF. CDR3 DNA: TGTGCCAGCCGCGGTGGTGGAAACACCATATATTTT.

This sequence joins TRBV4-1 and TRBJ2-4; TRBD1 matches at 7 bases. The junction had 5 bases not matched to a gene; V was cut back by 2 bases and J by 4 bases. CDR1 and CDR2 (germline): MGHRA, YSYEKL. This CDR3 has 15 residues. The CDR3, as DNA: TGCGCCAGCAGCCAAACAGGGGCCAGAAAAAACATTCAGTACTTC. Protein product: CASSQTGARKNIQYF.

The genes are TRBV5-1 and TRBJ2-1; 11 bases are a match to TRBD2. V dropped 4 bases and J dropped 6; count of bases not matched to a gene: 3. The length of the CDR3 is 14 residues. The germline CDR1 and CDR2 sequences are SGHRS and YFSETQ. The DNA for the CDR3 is TGCGCCAGCAGCCTAGCGGGAGGTAGCAATGAGCAGTTCTTC. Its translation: CASSLAGGSNEQFF.

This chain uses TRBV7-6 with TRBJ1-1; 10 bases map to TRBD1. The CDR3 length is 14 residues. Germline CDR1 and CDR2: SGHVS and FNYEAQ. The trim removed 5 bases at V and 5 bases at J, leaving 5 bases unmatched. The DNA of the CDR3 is TGTGCCAGCAGCGCCGGACAGGGGGGGACTGAAGCTTTCTTT. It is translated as CASSAGQGGTEAFF.

The CDR3 reads CASSLGNTGGYNEQFF. For the CDR3, the DNA is TGTGCCAGCAGCTTAGGGAACACAGGGGGATACAATGAGCAGTTCTTC. The chain couples TRBV7-3 to TRBJ2-1; the match to TRBD1 covers 8 bases. Germline V gene sequence: CDR1 SGHTA, CDR2 FQGTGA. After removal of 2 bases from V and 4 bases from J, the junction contained 7 bases not matched to a gene. The length of the CDR3 is 16 residues.

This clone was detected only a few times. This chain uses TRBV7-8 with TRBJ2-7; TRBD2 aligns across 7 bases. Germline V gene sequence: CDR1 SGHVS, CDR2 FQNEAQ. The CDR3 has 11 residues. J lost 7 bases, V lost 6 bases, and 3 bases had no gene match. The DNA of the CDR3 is TGTGCCAGCAGGGCTAGCGGAGAGCAGTACTTC. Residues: CASRASGEQYF. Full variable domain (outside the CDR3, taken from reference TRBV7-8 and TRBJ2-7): GAGVSQSPRYKVAKRGQDVALRCDPISGHVSLFWYQQALGQGPEFLTYFQNEAQLDKSGLPSDRFFAERPEGSVSTLKIQRTQQEDSAVYLCASRASGEQYFGPGTRLTVT.

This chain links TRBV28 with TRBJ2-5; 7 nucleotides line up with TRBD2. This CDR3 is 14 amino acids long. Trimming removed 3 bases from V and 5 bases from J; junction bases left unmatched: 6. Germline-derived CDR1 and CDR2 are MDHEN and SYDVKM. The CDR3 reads CASSFDAGEETQYF. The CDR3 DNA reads TGTGCCAGCAGTTTCGATGCGGGAGAGGAGACCCAGTACTTC. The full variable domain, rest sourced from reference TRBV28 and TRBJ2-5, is DVKVTQSSRYLVKRTGEKVFLECVQDMDHENMFWYRQDPGLGLRLIYFSYDVKMKEKGDIPEGYSVSREKKERFSLILESASTNQTSMYLCASSFDAGEETQYFGPGTRLLVL.

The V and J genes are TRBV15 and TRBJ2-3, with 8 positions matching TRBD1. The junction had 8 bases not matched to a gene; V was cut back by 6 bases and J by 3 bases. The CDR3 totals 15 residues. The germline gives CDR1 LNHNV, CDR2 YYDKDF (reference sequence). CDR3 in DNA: TGTGCCACCAGACCGTGGCAGGGGGCGACAGATACGCAGTATTTT. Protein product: CATRPWQGATDTQYF.

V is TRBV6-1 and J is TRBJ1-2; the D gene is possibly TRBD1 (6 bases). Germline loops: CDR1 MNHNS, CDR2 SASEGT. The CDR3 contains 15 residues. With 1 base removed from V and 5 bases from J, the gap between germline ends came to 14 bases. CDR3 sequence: CASSEGGGVGYGYTF. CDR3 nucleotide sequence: TGTGCCAGCAGTGAAGGAGGGGGGGTGGGATATGGCTACACCTTC.

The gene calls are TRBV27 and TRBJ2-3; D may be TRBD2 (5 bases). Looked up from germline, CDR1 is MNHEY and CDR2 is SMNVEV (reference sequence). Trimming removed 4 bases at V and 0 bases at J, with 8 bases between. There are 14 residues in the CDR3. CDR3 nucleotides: TGTGCCAGCAGTTGGGAGCGTAGCACAGATACGCAGTATTTT. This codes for CASSWERSTDTQYF.

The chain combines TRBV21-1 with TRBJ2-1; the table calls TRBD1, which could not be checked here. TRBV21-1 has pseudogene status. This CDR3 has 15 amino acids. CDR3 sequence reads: CASSTDRSSYNEQFF. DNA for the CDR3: TGTGCCAGCAGTACGGACAGGAGCTCCTACAATGAGCAGTTCTTC.

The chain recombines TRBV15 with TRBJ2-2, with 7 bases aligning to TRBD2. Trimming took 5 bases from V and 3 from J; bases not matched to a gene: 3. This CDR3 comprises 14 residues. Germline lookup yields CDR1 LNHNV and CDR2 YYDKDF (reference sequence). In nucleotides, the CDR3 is TGTGCCACCAGCTTGGGGGGGGACACCGGGGAGCTGTTTTTT. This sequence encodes CATSLGGDTGELFF.